Each of the 23 T cell receptor beta chains below was sequenced from the same sample in a study of T cell repertoires in cytomegalovirus infection. For these TCRs, the target antigens are not known. TCRdb passed the reads through MiXCR, listing each CDR3 protein once. The sample shows around 360,000 distinct CDR3 sequences, roughly 36% of them seen only once. Material: cultured PBMCs, obtained from culture after CMV antigen stimulation. The origin of the receptors is a human donor in good health (CMV status not recorded). Some clones in this sample may be carry-over from other donors' samples.

This chain connects TRBV12-3 or TRBV12-4 to TRBJ1-2, with 9 bases that match TRBD1. The CDR3 sequence is 14 residues long. V lost 8 bases to trimming and J lost 5 bases; unmatched junction nucleotides: 9. For the CDR3, the DNA is TGTGCCAGCTTCCAACAGGGGGCGAAGTATGGCTACACCTTC. Translating it yields CASFQQGAKYGYTF.

This clonotype came up many times. The V and J genes are TRBV7-2 and TRBJ2-3; D may match TRBD1 or TRBD2 (5 bases each). The CDR3 runs 13 residues. CDR1 is SGHTA, CDR2 FQGNSA, per germline. Deletions cut 4 bases from V and 5 bases from J, with 10 bases between. CDR3 loop: CASSSGTGDTQYF. The CDR3, as DNA: TGTGCCAGCAGCTCAGGGACGGGAGATACGCAGTATTTT. Filled out from reference TRBV7-2 and TRBJ2-3, the complete variable domain reads GAGVSQSPSNKVTEKGKDVELRCDPISGHTALYWYRQSLGQGLEFLIYFQGNSAPDKSGLPSDRFSAERTGGSVSTLTIQRTQQEDSAVYLCASSSGTGDTQYFGPGTRLTVL.

This clonotype was found a few times. This chain joins TRBV7-2 and TRBJ2-1, with 11 nucleotides matching TRBD2. V shed 2 bases and J 2 bases; nucleotides not matched to a gene: 2. Germline V gene data show CDR1 as SGHTA and CDR2 as FQGNSA. This CDR3 contains 16 residues. CDR3 nucleotide sequence: TGTGCCAGCAGCTTAACTAGCGGGAGCACCTACAATGAGCAGTTCTTC. This translates into CASSLTSGSTYNEQFF.

This sequence joins TRBV6-5 and TRBJ1-5; D perhaps matches TRBD1 (5 bases). Trimming left V 6 bases short and J 4 bases short, with 10 bases between. This CDR3 region has 13 residues. Per the germline V gene, CDR1 is MNHEY and CDR2 is SVGAGI. The DNA for the CDR3 is TGTGCCAGCAGAAGAGACAGTAATCAGCCCCAGCATTTT. Translated: CASRRDSNQPQHF.

This clonotype has just a few counts. V gene TRBV15 combines with J gene TRBJ1-1; the D gene is possibly TRBD1 (6 bases). Germline V gene lookup returns CDR1 LNHNV and CDR2 YYDKDF (reference sequence). The ends were cut back, 5 bases at V and 6 bases at J, with 16 bases in the middle. The CDR3 is 14 residues long. In DNA form, the CDR3 reads TGTGCCACCAGCGAGGGAGGCTACAGGGCTGAAGCTTTCTTT. Protein product: CATSEGGYRAEAFF. Combining the CDR3 with reference TRBV15 and TRBJ1-1 gives the whole variable domain DAMVIQNPRYQVTQFGKPVTLSCSQTLNHNVMYWYQQKSSQAPKLLFHYYDKDFNNEADTPDNFQSRRPNTSFCFLDIRSPGLGDTAMYLCATSEGGYRAEAFFGQGTRLTVV.

The rearrangement links TRBV4-3 to TRBJ2-1, with 7 bases fitting TRBD2. Trimming removed 1 base from V and 7 bases from J; junction bases left unmatched: 4. Per the germline V gene, CDR1 is LGHNA and CDR2 is YSLEER. This CDR3 is built from 14 residues. CDR3 DNA: TGCGCCAGCAGCCAAGCGGCGGGAGTTAATGAGCAGTTCTTC. Translation: CASSQAAGVNEQFF.

This clonotype was seen more than once but under ten times. The chain recombines TRBV6-2 or TRBV6-3 with TRBJ2-7; D gene ambiguous. Trimming removed 7 bases at V and 7 bases at J, with 11 bases between. This CDR3 has 11 residues. Germline CDR1 is MNHEY and CDR2 is SVGEGT. This chain's CDR3 is CASTSAWEQYF. The CDR3 region has the DNA TGTGCCAGCACTTCGGCCTGGGAGCAGTACTTC.

This clonotype appeared many times. V is TRBV9 and J is TRBJ2-1, with 7 positions matching TRBD2. Germline CDR1 SGDLS, CDR2 YYNGEE. V dropped 0 bases and J dropped 1; count of bases not matched to a gene: 1. CDR3 length equals 15 residues. This CDR3 reads CASSVEGLSYNEQFF. The DNA for the CDR3 is TGTGCCAGCAGCGTAGAGGGACTATCCTACAATGAGCAGTTCTTC.

The V and J genes are TRBV9 and TRBJ2-3; TRBD2 matches 10 bases. The CDR3 runs to 17 residues. Germline V CDR1 and CDR2: SGDLS, YYNGEE. J gave up 1 base and V 0 bases, and 5 bases lay outside the gene matches. CDR3 coding DNA: TGTGCCAGCAGCGTAGCAGCTAGCGGGAGTGGCACAGATACGCAGTATTTT. Translating gives CASSVAASGSGTDTQYF.

This chain joins TRBV7-9 and TRBJ1-5; D gene unclear. The CDR3 extends over 13 amino acids. Germline CDR1 and CDR2: SEHNR and FQNEAQ (reference sequence). Deletions cut 0 bases from V and 7 bases from J, with 7 bases between. CDR3 residues: CASSLALDQPQHF. The CDR3 DNA reads as TGTGCCAGCAGCTTAGCTCTAGACCAGCCCCAGCATTTT.

This chain links TRBV7-9 with TRBJ1-1; D is unresolved. V shed 11 bases and J shed 4 bases, with 14 bases lying between them. The CDR3 loop spans 12 amino acids. The V gene's germline CDR1 is SEHNR and CDR2 FQNEAQ (reference sequence). CDR3 residues: CAARPGPTEAFF. The CDR3 bases are TGTGCCGCCCGGCCAGGCCCCACTGAAGCTTTCTTT.

This clonotype was found a few times. This chain connects TRBV5-6 to TRBJ2-1; D is uncertain. V lost 6 bases and J lost 0, with 10 bases in between. CDR1 is SGHDT and CDR2 is YYEEEE in the germline V gene. This CDR3 is 14 amino acids long. The CDR3 spells CASIDHRSYNEQFF. CDR3 DNA sequence: TGTGCCAGCATCGACCACCGCTCCTACAATGAGCAGTTCTTC.

This chain connects TRBV6-6 to TRBJ2-7; D is perhaps TRBD1 (7 bases). The germline gives CDR1 MNHNY, CDR2 SVGAGI (reference sequence). The ends were cut back, 5 bases at V and 12 bases at J, with 14 bases in the middle. The length of the CDR3 is 11 residues. CDR3 nucleotide sequence: TGTGCCAGCAGTGATGGAGGGGGCACGTACGTC. Protein product: CASSDGGGTYV.

The rearrangement uses TRBV7-2 and TRBJ1-5; maybe TRBD1 (5 bases). Germline CDR1 SGHTA, CDR2 FQGNSA. Trimming left V 5 bases short and J 4 bases short, with 9 bases between. The CDR3 runs 13 residues. In nucleotides, the CDR3 is TGTGCCAGCAGCATACAGGAAAATCAGCCCCAGCATTTT. Translated: CASSIQENQPQHF.

This clonotype was observed a few times. The CDR3 nucleotides are TGTGCCAGCAGCTTACAAGGGAACTCCTACGAGCAGTACTTC. This gives the protein CASSLQGNSYEQYF. V gene TRBV7-3 combines with J gene TRBJ2-7; D uncertain. Germline values: CDR1 SGHTA, CDR2 FQGTGA. The V end was cut by 2 bases, the J end by 0 bases, with 8 bases between. There are 14 residues in the CDR3.

V is TRBV19 and J is TRBJ1-1; TRBD1 agrees at 10 bases. The junction had 5 bases not matched to a gene; V was cut back by 3 bases and J by 1 base. The CDR3 is made up of 16 amino acids. The germline gives CDR1 LNHDA, CDR2 SQIVND (reference sequence). CDR3 sequence reads: CASSMARQGANTEAFF. As DNA, the CDR3 is TGTGCCAGTAGTATGGCGAGACAGGGGGCGAACACTGAAGCTTTCTTT.

This sequence joins TRBV6-1 and TRBJ1-5; D is ambiguous. Trimming left V 5 bases short and J 4 bases short, with 9 bases between. The CDR3 covers 13 residues. Germline lookup yields CDR1 MNHNS and CDR2 SASEGT. CDR3 sequence (DNA): TGTGCCAGCAGTTATCTACGGAATCAGCCCCAGCATTTT. Protein sequence: CASSYLRNQPQHF.

CDR3 nucleotide sequence: TGTGCCAGCAGTTACGGGGGGGCAGGCAATCAGCCCCAGCATTTT. Protein: CASSYGGAGNQPQHF. V usage is TRBV6-5 and J usage is TRBJ1-5; possible D gene TRBD1, 6 bases. Per germline, CDR1 MNHEY and CDR2 SVGAGI. V was trimmed by 2 bases and J by 2 bases, leaving 10 bases between them. CDR3 size: 15 residues.

The table lists this clonotype with a few counts. The chain has TRBV7-6 and TRBJ1-1; D unclear. Germline lookup yields CDR1 SGHVS and CDR2 FNYEAQ. The CDR3 is made up of 15 amino acids. Trimming left V 5 bases short and J 1 base short, with 14 bases between. The CDR3 sequence is CASSATGQWNTEAFF. In DNA, the CDR3 is TGTGCCAGCAGCGCTACGGGCCAATGGAACACTGAAGCTTTCTTT.

There are many counts of this clonotype. The rearrangement links TRBV7-2 to TRBJ2-3; 8 positions agree with TRBD2. The CDR3 extends over 15 amino acids. The germline CDR1 and CDR2 sequences are SGHTA and FQGNSA. V lost 3 bases, J lost 3 bases, and 5 bases stayed unmatched. CDR3 sequence (DNA): TGTGCCAGCAGCTTCCGGACTAGCATGACAGATACGCAGTATTTT. Its translation is CASSFRTSMTDTQYF.

This clonotype has at least ten counts. The chain joins TRBV6-2 or TRBV6-3 to TRBJ2-2; D perhaps matches TRBD2 (5 bases). The V gene lost 4 bases and the J gene lost 1 base, with 10 bases spanning the gap. The germline gives CDR1 MNHEY, CDR2 SVGEGT. The CDR3 spans 15 residues. CDR3 DNA: TGTGCCAGCAGTTCCCAAACTAGGAACACCGGGGAGCTGTTTTTT. Translated, it gives CASSSQTRNTGELFF.

This clonotype was seen only a few times. This chain uses TRBV11-2 with TRBJ1-1; D might be TRBD1 (6 bases). This CDR3 spans 15 amino acids. V lost 6 bases, J lost 1 base, and 15 bases lay in between. Per the germline V gene, CDR1 is SGHAT and CDR2 is FQNNGV. The CDR3 loop is CASRRTVNPNTEAFF. CDR3 DNA sequence: TGTGCCAGCAGAAGGACAGTAAATCCGAACACTGAAGCTTTCTTT.

This clonotype was counted at least ten times. This chain links TRBV28 with TRBJ2-6; D remains unclear. Per the germline V gene, CDR1 is MDHEN and CDR2 is SYDVKM. V lost 1 base, J lost 2 bases, and 6 bases lay in between. This CDR3 comprises 15 residues. The CDR3 region is CASSLSGAGANVLTF. DNA for the CDR3: TGTGCCAGCAGTTTATCTGGGGCTGGGGCCAACGTCCTGACTTTC.